Included here is one TCR beta chain sequence, with context. It has no known antigen specificity. The input lacks base qualities; no much larger clone sits a single base away. The library was obtained by RT-PCR. Data came from an Illumina HiSeq 2500. TCRdb handled the public reads itself, with Q25 trimming in fastp and clone calling in MiXCR, and kept productive beta chains. For every CDR3 protein sequence, its rows merge into one entry that carries the most common genes and DNA. Counted in this sample were 500,000 to 600,000 distinct CDR3 sequences; about 10% of them appeared once. In total, the top ten clones hold 10% of the sample. The sample belongs to a study of response to subunit inactivated influenza vaccine (dated by TCRdb to 2016 to 2019). For the study in its entirety: Deep quantitative T cell receptor repertoire profiling was used in the study to track responses to a trivalent subunit inactivated influenza vaccine.

The investigation overall reported the following: According to the authors, only a limited number of new T cells may be recruited by each seasonal influenza vaccination.

The CDR3 runs 14 amino acids, cysteine and phenylalanine included. The read is trimmed to its CDR3 DNA, 42 bases read in frame from base 1. The V and J ends are trimmed by 5 bases and 6 bases, leaving 14 bases between them. CDR1 and CDR2 (MNHEY, SMNVEV) derive from the germline V gene (reference sequence). The sequence was obtained from a middle-aged man who received an inactivated influenza vaccine. Donor details come from another sample of the same person, matched by shared clones. The chain joins TRBV27 to TRBJ2-1, with the D segment possibly TRBD1 or TRBD2, each aligning over 6 bases. This sample comprised PBMCs from blood, obtained on the day of vaccination. The DNA sequence is TGTGCCAGCAGTCGAAACGGAGGGGGCAATGAGCAGTTCTTC. It translates to CASSRNGGGNEQFF.